Below, 30 T cell receptor beta chains from the same sample are listed, as sequenced in a study of shared clonotypes between healthy human individuals (dated by TCRdb to about 2020). The library was built by means of the immunoSEQ multiplex PCR assay. Entries here come from immuneACCESS through TCRdb and include only in-frame sequences with V and J called. Some clones fail to appear in such tables; in the studies checked, an unresolved V gene covers under half of the shortfall, and the cause of the remainder is unknown. The sample table lists about 1.5 million clones, over 95% of them with a count of one. Clones ranked in the top ten supply roughly 1.2% of the sample. Input material: naive CD4+ T cells sorted from blood. The cell subset or site label on this specimen signifies: CD45RA+ positively selected. The origin of the receptors is a man aged 25 to 40 in good health.

This clone was seen once. The chain has TRBV14 and TRBJ1-2, with 8 bases lining up with TRBD1. J was trimmed by 4 bases and V by 3 bases; bases with no gene match: 7. The germline V gene encodes CDR1 SGHDN and CDR2 FVKESK. This CDR3 is built from 15 residues. The CDR3 DNA follows: TGTGCCAGCAGCCATATACAGGGGGAGTTCTATGGCTACACCTTC. Its protein product is CASSHIQGEFYGYTF.

The rearrangement uses TRBV5-1 and TRBJ2-3; 9 bases agree with TRBD2. This CDR3 is 15 amino acids long. The trim removed 0 bases at V and 6 bases at J, leaving 5 bases unmatched. Germline lookup yields CDR1 SGHRS and CDR2 YFSETQ. The CDR3 coding sequence is TGCGCCAGCAGCTTGGGAAGCGGGGGGTACGATACGCAGTATTTT. Its protein is CASSLGSGGYDTQYF.

The CDR3 nucleotides are TGCGCCAGCAGCCAAGGTTACGAGGGCGGGGTTGAGCAGTTCTTC. It codes for CASSQGYEGGVEQFF. The chain couples TRBV4-1 to TRBJ2-1, with TRBD2 as a possible D gene (6 bases). From germline, CDR1 is MGHRA and CDR2 YSYEKL. Trimming cost V 1 base and J 9 bases, with 16 bases left between them. The CDR3 is made up of 15 amino acids.

The V gene is TRBV7-8, the J gene TRBJ2-2; 14 nucleotides match TRBD2. Germline V gene data show CDR1 as SGHVS and CDR2 as FQNEAQ. The V and J ends lost 5 bases and 3 bases, in that order; junction bases with no gene match: 14. CDR3 length equals 20 residues. The DNA for the CDR3 is TGTGCCAGCAGCCCTAGACGCGGACTAGCGGGAGGATCATACACCGGGGAGCTGTTTTTT. The encoded protein is CASSPRRGLAGGSYTGELFF.

Comments on this clone: Sequence at one end of the junction differs from germline and may be a read error. J is TRBJ2-7 and V is TRBV7-2, with 8 bases aligning to TRBD2. Germline CDR1 SGHTA, CDR2 FQGNSA. The CDR3 has 14 amino acids. CDR3 DNA sequence: TGTGCCAGCAGCACTTGGACTAGCTCCCACGAGCAGTACTTC. Its translation: CASSTWTSSHEQYF.

The gene calls are TRBV10-2 and TRBJ2-7; 7 bases agree with TRBD2. The CDR3 runs 14 residues. The germline CDR1 and CDR2 sequences are WSHSY and SAAADI. Trimming at V came to 4 bases and at J to 7 bases, leaving 10 bases not matched to a gene. As DNA, the CDR3 is TGCGCCAGCAGTGTAGGTGGGAGGGCCTGGGAGCAGTACTTC. This sequence encodes CASSVGGRAWEQYF.

In nucleotides, the CDR3 is TGTGCCAGCAGCTCCTGGAAGGTGGGCCTAGGGGAGACCCAGTACTTC. Translating gives CASSSWKVGLGETQYF. This chain links TRBV5-6 with TRBJ2-5; D is uncertain. CDR3 length equals 16 residues. V lost 3 bases, J lost 5 bases, and 20 bases lay in between. CDR1 is SGHDT and CDR2 is YYEEEE in the germline V gene.

This chain links TRBV18 with TRBJ2-1; D uncertain. Between the trimmed V and J ends, which lost 0 bases and 2 bases, there was a span of 11 bases. Germline V gene data show CDR1 as KGHSH and CDR2 as LQKENI. CDR3 length equals 16 residues. DNA for the CDR3: TGTGCCAGCTCACCACCGTCTCGGGCAACCTACAATGAGCAGTTCTTC. Protein product: CASSPPSRATYNEQFF.

J is TRBJ2-1 and V is TRBV7-3, with a weak D call TRBD2 (6 bases). Trimming removed 4 bases at V and 8 bases at J, with 18 bases between. Germline V gene lookup returns CDR1 SGHTA and CDR2 FQGTGA. The CDR3 runs to 15 residues. DNA of the CDR3: TGTGCCAGCAGCTCGTCCGGGAGTCCTTTGTATGAGCAGTTCTTC. This encodes CASSSSGSPLYEQFF.

The chain has TRBV10-3 and TRBJ2-5; D is possibly TRBD1 (5 bases). CDR3 length: 15 amino acids. V was trimmed by 2 bases and J by 5 bases, leaving 15 bases between them. The V gene's germline CDR1 is ENHRY and CDR2 SYGVKD. CDR3 region: CAISETGQMGETQYF. The CDR3 DNA reads as TGTGCCATCAGTGAGACAGGCCAAATGGGGGAGACCCAGTACTTC.

This rearrangement joins TRBV5-1 to TRBJ2-7, with D perhaps TRBD1 or TRBD2 (5 bases each). The CDR3 loop spans 16 amino acids. CDR1 and CDR2 from the germline V gene are SGHRS and YFSETQ. Deletions cut 3 bases from V and 0 bases from J, with 16 bases between. CDR3 amino acids: CASSSYAGTDSYEQYF. CDR3 nucleotides: TGCGCCAGCAGCTCCTACGCCGGGACGGACTCCTACGAGCAGTACTTC.

The chain links TRBV7-3 to TRBJ2-1; 7 bases match TRBD2. This CDR3 has 15 amino acids. V was pared by 1 base and J by 5 bases, with 5 bases of the junction left unmatched. Germline values: CDR1 SGHTA, CDR2 FQGTGA. In DNA form, the CDR3 reads TGTGCCAGCAGCTTAAGGGGGACTACGAACAATGAGCAGTTCTTC. Translated, it gives CASSLRGTTNNEQFF.

V usage is TRBV7-8 and J usage is TRBJ2-3, with 9 nucleotides matching TRBD1. Germline-derived CDR1 and CDR2 are SGHVS and FQNEAQ. V gave up 3 bases and J gave up 4 bases; unmatched junction bases: 17. CDR3 length equals 19 residues. The CDR3 DNA follows: TGTGCCAGCAGCTTCCATAAGACCCGGGACAGGGTGAGGGCAGATACGCAGTATTTT. It encodes CASSFHKTRDRVRADTQYF.

J is TRBJ2-3 and V is TRBV29-1; 11 bases fit TRBD2. Germline V CDR1 and CDR2: SQVTM, ANQGSEA. J was trimmed by 5 bases and V by 6 bases; bases with no gene match: 10. The CDR3 is 15 amino acids. CDR3 loop: CSVGTSGTGGDTQYF. CDR3 coding DNA: TGCAGCGTCGGGACTAGCGGAACAGGGGGAGATACGCAGTATTTT.

This chain links TRBV5-4 with TRBJ2-3; 7 nucleotides align to TRBD1. V lost 0 bases and J lost 4; bases outside the gene matches: 8. This CDR3 spans 16 amino acids. Germline V gene sequence: CDR1 SGHNT, CDR2 YYREEE (reference sequence). CDR3 bases: TGTGCCAGCAGCTTGGTGGACAGGTTGGGGGCAGATACGCAGTATTTT. Residues: CASSLVDRLGADTQYF. Full variable domain (missing parts from reference TRBV5-4 and TRBJ2-3): ETGVTQSPTHLIKTRGQQVTLRCSSQSGHNTVSWYQQALGQGPQFIFQYYREEENGRGNFPPRFSGLQFPNYSSELNVNALELDDSALYLCASSLVDRLGADTQYFGPGTRLTVL.

This chain links TRBV27 with TRBJ2-3; 8 bases fit TRBD2. The CDR3 is made up of 13 amino acids. With V trimmed by 8 bases and J by 2 bases, 3 bases remained unmatched. Germline CDR1 reads MNHEY; CDR2 reads SMNVEV (reference sequence). CDR3 sequence: CASGGRSTDTQYF. The CDR3 DNA follows: TGTGCCAGCGGCGGGAGGTCCACAGATACGCAGTATTTT.

The V gene is TRBV14, the J gene TRBJ1-1, with TRBD1 as a possible D gene (6 bases). In germline, CDR1 is SGHDN, CDR2 FVKESK. The CDR3 runs to 16 residues. Trimming removed 4 bases at V and 4 bases at J, with 19 bases between. This CDR3 is CASSPPRNREGTEAFF. The DNA of the CDR3 is TGTGCCAGCAGCCCCCCCAGAAACAGGGAGGGCACTGAAGCTTTCTTT. Drawing the rest from reference TRBV14 and TRBJ1-1, the complete variable domain is EAGVTQFPSHSVIEKGQTVTLRCDPISGHDNLYWYRRVMGKEIKFLLHFVKESKQDESGMPNNRFLAERTGGTYSTLKVQPAELEDSGVYFCASSPPRNREGTEAFFGQGTRLTVV.

This rearrangement joins TRBV29-1 to TRBJ1-1; no clear D. Germline V gives CDR1 SQVTM, CDR2 ANQGSEA. The V end was cut by 6 bases, the J end by 3 bases, with 20 bases between. There are 15 residues in the CDR3. The CDR3 region is CSVWSRRQADTEAFF. The DNA of the CDR3 is TGCAGCGTATGGTCTCGTCGGCAGGCCGACACTGAAGCTTTCTTT.

V usage is TRBV25-1 and J usage is TRBJ2-3; D might be TRBD2 (6 bases). V was pared by 0 bases and J by 6 bases, with 10 bases between. CDR1 MGHDK and CDR2 SYGVNS come from the germline V gene. The CDR3 is 14 amino acids. The CDR3 bases are TGTGCCAGCAGTGAATATGCGGCGGGGGATACGCAGTATTTT. As protein: CASSEYAAGDTQYF.

The V call is TRBV5-1, the J call TRBJ1-1; 7 bases agree with TRBD1. Looked up from germline, CDR1 is SGHRS and CDR2 is YFSETQ. V was pared by 4 bases and J by 1 base, with 7 bases of the junction left unmatched. The CDR3 contains 15 residues. CDR3 DNA: TGCGCCAGCAGCCCCACAGGGGCCCAGAACACTGAAGCTTTCTTT. This translates into CASSPTGAQNTEAFF.

This rearrangement joins TRBV19 to TRBJ2-4, with TRBD1 as a possible D gene (5 bases). The CDR3 extends over 15 amino acids. Deletions cut 6 bases from V and 0 bases from J, with 12 bases between. Germline values: CDR1 LNHDA, CDR2 SQIVND (reference sequence). The CDR3 coding sequence is TGTGCCAGTAGCCTTGGGGCCCTAGCCAAAAACATTCAGTACTTC. Its protein product is CASSLGALAKNIQYF.

This clone came up once. The CDR3 sequence is CASSILGQGDSEAFF. The CDR3 DNA reads as TGTGCCAGTAGTATTCTGGGACAGGGTGATTCTGAAGCTTTCTTT. The chain is built from TRBV19 and TRBJ1-1, with 9 bases identical to TRBD1. Trimming cost V 3 bases and J 6 bases; bases outside gene matches: 8. This CDR3 region has 15 residues. Germline V gene lookup returns CDR1 LNHDA and CDR2 SQIVND (reference sequence).

V gene TRBV7-9 combines with J gene TRBJ2-7; D may be TRBD2 (6 bases). The germline V and J ends were trimmed by 1 base and 3 bases, with 13 bases remaining between them. The CDR3 extends over 15 amino acids. The germline CDR1 and CDR2 sequences are SEHNR and FQNEAQ (reference sequence). This chain's CDR3 is CASSLVGRSGYEQYF. The CDR3 nucleotides are TGTGCCAGCAGCTTAGTTGGGAGGAGCGGCTACGAGCAGTACTTC.

The chain combines TRBV7-8 with TRBJ2-1; 8 bases map to TRBD2. V was pared by 5 bases and J by 0 bases, with 12 bases of the junction left unmatched. CDR1 is SGHVS, CDR2 FQNEAQ, per germline. The CDR3 is made up of 18 amino acids. DNA for the CDR3: TGTGCCAGCAGCCGGGGGGGTCTAGCGGGTCCCTCCTACAATGAGCAGTTCTTC. Residues: CASSRGGLAGPSYNEQFF.

The V and J genes are TRBV7-8 and TRBJ2-2; D is possibly TRBD2 (5 bases). Trimming removed 4 bases from V and 5 bases from J, with 8 bases in between. This CDR3 comprises 13 residues. Germline-derived CDR1 and CDR2 are SGHVS and FQNEAQ. The CDR3 is CASSSRETGELFF. The CDR3 nucleotides read TGTGCCAGCAGCTCTAGGGAGACCGGGGAGCTGTTTTTT.

The rearrangement joins TRBV7-9 to TRBJ1-3, with D unclear. Deletions cut 5 bases from V and 3 bases from J, with 8 bases between. CDR1 SEHNR and CDR2 FQNEAQ come from the germline V gene (reference sequence). The CDR3 runs to 13 residues. CDR3 in DNA: TGTGCCAGCAGCCTACCTATTGGAAACACCATATATTTT. It is translated as CASSLPIGNTIYF.

This sequence joins TRBV5-1 and TRBJ2-2; 7 positions agree with TRBD2. The CDR3 is 16 amino acids. J was trimmed by 0 bases and V by 1 base; bases with no gene match: 3. The V gene's germline CDR1 is SGHRS and CDR2 YFSETQ. The CDR3 sequence is CASSLLGTTNTGELFF. Written as DNA, the CDR3 is TGCGCCAGCAGCTTGTTAGGGACTACGAACACCGGGGAGCTGTTTTTT.

The genes are TRBV9 and TRBJ1-1, with 8 positions matching TRBD1. Germline V gene lookup returns CDR1 SGDLS and CDR2 YYNGEE. Trimming removed 4 bases from V and 7 bases from J; junction bases left unmatched: 9. The length of the CDR3 is 14 residues. CDR3 protein: CASSSTQGAGEAFF. The DNA of the CDR3 is TGTGCCAGCAGCAGCACCCAGGGGGCTGGTGAAGCTTTCTTT.

The chain recombines TRBV30 with TRBJ2-3; weak D call: TRBD2 (5 bases). The CDR3 extends over 14 amino acids. V dropped 1 base and J dropped 1 base, with 9 bases sitting between them. CDR1 GTSNPN and CDR2 SVGIG come from the germline V gene (reference sequence). Here the CDR3 DNA reads TGTGCCTGGAGTGGAGGGCAGGGCACAGATACGCAGTATTTT. Translated, it gives CAWSGGQGTDTQYF.

V usage is TRBV5-1 and J usage is TRBJ2-3; 10 nucleotides line up with TRBD2. The germline CDR1 and CDR2 sequences are SGHRS and YFSETQ. CDR3 length: 15 amino acids. V was clipped by 0 bases and J by 5 bases; unmatched bases: 3. The CDR3 sequence is CASSLDGTSEDTQYF. The CDR3 DNA reads as TGCGCCAGCAGCTTGGACGGGACTAGCGAAGATACGCAGTATTTT.